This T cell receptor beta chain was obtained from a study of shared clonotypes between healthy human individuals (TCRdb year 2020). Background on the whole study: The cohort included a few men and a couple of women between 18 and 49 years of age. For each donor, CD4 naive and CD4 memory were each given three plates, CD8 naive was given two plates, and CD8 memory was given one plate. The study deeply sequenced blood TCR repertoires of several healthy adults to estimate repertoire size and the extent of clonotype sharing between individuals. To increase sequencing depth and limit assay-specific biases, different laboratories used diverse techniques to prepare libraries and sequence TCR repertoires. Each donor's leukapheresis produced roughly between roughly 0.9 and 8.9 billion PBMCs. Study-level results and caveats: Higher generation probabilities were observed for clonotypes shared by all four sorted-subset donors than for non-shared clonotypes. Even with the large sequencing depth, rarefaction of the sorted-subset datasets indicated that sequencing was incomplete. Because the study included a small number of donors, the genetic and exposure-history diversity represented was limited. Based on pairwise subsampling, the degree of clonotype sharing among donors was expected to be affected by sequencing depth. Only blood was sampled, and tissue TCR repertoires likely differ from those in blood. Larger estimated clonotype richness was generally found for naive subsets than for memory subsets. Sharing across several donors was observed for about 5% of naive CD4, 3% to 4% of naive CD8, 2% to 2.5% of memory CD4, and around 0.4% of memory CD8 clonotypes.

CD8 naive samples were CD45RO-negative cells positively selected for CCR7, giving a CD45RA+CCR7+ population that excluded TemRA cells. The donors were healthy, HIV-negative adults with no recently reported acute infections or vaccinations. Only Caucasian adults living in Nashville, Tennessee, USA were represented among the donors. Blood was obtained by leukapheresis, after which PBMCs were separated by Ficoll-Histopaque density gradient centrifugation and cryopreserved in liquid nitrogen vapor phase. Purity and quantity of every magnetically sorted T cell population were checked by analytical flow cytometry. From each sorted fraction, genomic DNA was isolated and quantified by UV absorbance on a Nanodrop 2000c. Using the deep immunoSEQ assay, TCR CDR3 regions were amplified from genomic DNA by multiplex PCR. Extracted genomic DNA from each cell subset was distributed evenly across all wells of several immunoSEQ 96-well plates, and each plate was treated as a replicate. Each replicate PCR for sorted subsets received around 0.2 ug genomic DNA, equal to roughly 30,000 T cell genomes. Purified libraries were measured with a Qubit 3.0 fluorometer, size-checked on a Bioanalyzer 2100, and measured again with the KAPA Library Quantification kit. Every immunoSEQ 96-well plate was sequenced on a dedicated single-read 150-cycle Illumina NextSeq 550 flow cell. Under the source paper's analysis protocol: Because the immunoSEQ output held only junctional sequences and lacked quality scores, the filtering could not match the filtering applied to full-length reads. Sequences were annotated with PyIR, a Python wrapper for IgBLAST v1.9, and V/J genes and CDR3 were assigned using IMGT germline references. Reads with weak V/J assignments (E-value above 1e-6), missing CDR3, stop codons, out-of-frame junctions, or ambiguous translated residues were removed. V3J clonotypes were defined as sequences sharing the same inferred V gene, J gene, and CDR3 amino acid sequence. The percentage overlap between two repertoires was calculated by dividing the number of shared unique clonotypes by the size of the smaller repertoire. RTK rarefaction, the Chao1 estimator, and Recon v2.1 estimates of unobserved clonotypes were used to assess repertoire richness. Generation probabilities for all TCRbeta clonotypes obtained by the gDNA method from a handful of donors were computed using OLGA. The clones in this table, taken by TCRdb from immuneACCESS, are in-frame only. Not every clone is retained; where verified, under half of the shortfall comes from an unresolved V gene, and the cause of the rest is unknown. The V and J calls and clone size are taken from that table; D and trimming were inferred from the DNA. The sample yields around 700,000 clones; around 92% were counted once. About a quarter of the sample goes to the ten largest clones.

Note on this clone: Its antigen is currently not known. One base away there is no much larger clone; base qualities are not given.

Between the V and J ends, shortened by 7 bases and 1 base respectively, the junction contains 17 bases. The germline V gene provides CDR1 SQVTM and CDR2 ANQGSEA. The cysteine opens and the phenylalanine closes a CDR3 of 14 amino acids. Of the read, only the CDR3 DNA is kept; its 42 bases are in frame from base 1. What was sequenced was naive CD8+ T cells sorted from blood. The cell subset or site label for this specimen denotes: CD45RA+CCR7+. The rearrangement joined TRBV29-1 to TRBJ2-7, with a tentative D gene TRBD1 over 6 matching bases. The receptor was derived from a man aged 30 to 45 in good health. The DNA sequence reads TGCAGCGCCCACCCAGGGGTAGGTTCCTACGAGCAGTACTTC. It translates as CSAHPGVGSYEQYF.